Below, 9 T cell receptor beta chains from the same sample are listed, as sequenced in a study of cytomegalovirus exposure and HLA in healthy donors. Use of 60 Vbeta and 13 Jbeta primers characterized the PCR. Profiling relied on immunoSEQ multiplex PCR, and the TCRdb table lists in-frame clones only, not all of them. The sample shows about 200,000 clones, and less than 0.85% sits with its ten largest clones. Sequencing was carried out using PBMCs. These receptors were collected from a boy aged 5-17 years in good health and CMV-seronegative.

The chain has TRBV11-2 and TRBJ1-1; TRBD1 agrees at 10 bases. The CDR3 extends over 16 amino acids. Germline V gene data show CDR1 as SGHAT and CDR2 as FQNNGV. J lost 5 bases, V lost 1 base, and 7 bases had no gene match. CDR3 nucleotides: TGTGCCAGCAGCTTAGGGGGGACAGGGGTTCGGACTGAAGCTTTCTTT. Translation: CASSLGGTGVRTEAFF.

This rearrangement joins TRBV30 to TRBJ2-7; TRBD1 aligns across 8 bases. The CDR3 runs 16 residues. Germline V gene data show CDR1 as GTSNPN and CDR2 as SVGIG (reference sequence). V was clipped by 3 bases and J by 0 bases; unmatched bases: 10. In nucleotides, the CDR3 is TGTGCCTGGAGGCACTCCCCCGGACAGGGCTCCTACGAGCAGTACTTC. It encodes CAWRHSPGQGSYEQYF.

The V gene is TRBV28, the J gene TRBJ2-7; no clear D. The CDR3 length is 11 residues. The germline V and J ends were trimmed by 5 bases and 4 bases, with 6 bases remaining between them. Germline V lookup: CDR1 MDHEN, CDR2 SYDVKM. CDR3: CASSIEYEQYF. In DNA form, the CDR3 reads TGTGCCAGCAGTATCGAGTACGAGCAGTACTTC. Drawing the rest from reference TRBV28 and TRBJ2-7, the complete variable domain is DVKVTQSSRYLVKRTGEKVFLECVQDMDHENMFWYRQDPGLGLRLIYFSYDVKMKEKGDIPEGYSVSREKKERFSLILESASTNQTSMYLCASSIEYEQYFGPGTRLTVT.

The V gene is TRBV30, the J gene TRBJ1-2; the D gene is possibly TRBD1 (6 bases). The CDR3 consists of 13 residues. V was shortened by 5 bases and J by 1 base, with 11 bases between the two germline ends. The germline V gene encodes CDR1 GTSNPN and CDR2 SVGIG (reference sequence). As DNA, the CDR3 is TGTGCCTGGTCCGGGACATTTAACTATGGCTACACCTTC. Translating gives CAWSGTFNYGYTF.

The chain recombines TRBV7-9 with TRBJ2-1; TRBD1 aligns across 7 bases. Looked up from germline, CDR1 is SEHNR and CDR2 is FQNEAQ (reference sequence). J gave up 7 bases and V 6 bases, and 12 bases lay outside the gene matches. This CDR3 spans 15 amino acids. DNA for the CDR3: TGTGCCAGCAGGCAAAGGGACAGTGCCCTGAATGAGCAGTTCTTC. Translation gives CASRQRDSALNEQFF.

The V gene is TRBV6-5, the J gene TRBJ2-5; 8 bases are a match to TRBD2. J lost 2 bases, V lost 5 bases, and 4 bases had no gene match. Germline CDR1 MNHEY, CDR2 SVGAGI. The CDR3 has 14 amino acids. The CDR3 protein is CASSPRGGQETQYF. The CDR3 DNA sequence: TGTGCCAGCAGTCCCCGGGGGGGGCAAGAGACCCAGTACTTC.

The chain recombines TRBV7-2 with TRBJ2-5; tentatively, D is TRBD2 (5 bases). The germline gives CDR1 SGHTA, CDR2 FQGNSA. V lost 5 bases to trimming and J lost 5 bases, with 12 bases between them. This CDR3 is 13 amino acids long. The CDR3, as DNA: TGTGCCAGCAGCGAAGACGGCGGGGAGACCCAGTACTTC. Translating it yields CASSEDGGETQYF.

V is TRBV7-3 and J is TRBJ1-1; the D gene is possibly TRBD1 (6 bases). This CDR3 has 14 amino acids. The ends were cut back, 6 bases at V and 1 base at J, with 12 bases in the middle. The germline gives CDR1 SGHTA, CDR2 FQGTGA. The CDR3 region has the DNA TGTGCCAGCAGGTTCACAGGGCCGAACACTGAAGCTTTCTTT. It codes for CASRFTGPNTEAFF.

The chain is built from TRBV30 and TRBJ2-1, with TRBD1 identical over 8 bases. CDR3 size: 14 residues. Germline-derived CDR1 and CDR2 are GTSNPN and SVGIG (reference sequence). The V segment lost 0 bases and the J segment 7 bases; nucleotides outside the gene matches: 5. Here the CDR3 reads CAWSVLTGANEQFF. The CDR3 DNA reads TGTGCCTGGAGTGTACTGACAGGGGCGAATGAGCAGTTCTTC.